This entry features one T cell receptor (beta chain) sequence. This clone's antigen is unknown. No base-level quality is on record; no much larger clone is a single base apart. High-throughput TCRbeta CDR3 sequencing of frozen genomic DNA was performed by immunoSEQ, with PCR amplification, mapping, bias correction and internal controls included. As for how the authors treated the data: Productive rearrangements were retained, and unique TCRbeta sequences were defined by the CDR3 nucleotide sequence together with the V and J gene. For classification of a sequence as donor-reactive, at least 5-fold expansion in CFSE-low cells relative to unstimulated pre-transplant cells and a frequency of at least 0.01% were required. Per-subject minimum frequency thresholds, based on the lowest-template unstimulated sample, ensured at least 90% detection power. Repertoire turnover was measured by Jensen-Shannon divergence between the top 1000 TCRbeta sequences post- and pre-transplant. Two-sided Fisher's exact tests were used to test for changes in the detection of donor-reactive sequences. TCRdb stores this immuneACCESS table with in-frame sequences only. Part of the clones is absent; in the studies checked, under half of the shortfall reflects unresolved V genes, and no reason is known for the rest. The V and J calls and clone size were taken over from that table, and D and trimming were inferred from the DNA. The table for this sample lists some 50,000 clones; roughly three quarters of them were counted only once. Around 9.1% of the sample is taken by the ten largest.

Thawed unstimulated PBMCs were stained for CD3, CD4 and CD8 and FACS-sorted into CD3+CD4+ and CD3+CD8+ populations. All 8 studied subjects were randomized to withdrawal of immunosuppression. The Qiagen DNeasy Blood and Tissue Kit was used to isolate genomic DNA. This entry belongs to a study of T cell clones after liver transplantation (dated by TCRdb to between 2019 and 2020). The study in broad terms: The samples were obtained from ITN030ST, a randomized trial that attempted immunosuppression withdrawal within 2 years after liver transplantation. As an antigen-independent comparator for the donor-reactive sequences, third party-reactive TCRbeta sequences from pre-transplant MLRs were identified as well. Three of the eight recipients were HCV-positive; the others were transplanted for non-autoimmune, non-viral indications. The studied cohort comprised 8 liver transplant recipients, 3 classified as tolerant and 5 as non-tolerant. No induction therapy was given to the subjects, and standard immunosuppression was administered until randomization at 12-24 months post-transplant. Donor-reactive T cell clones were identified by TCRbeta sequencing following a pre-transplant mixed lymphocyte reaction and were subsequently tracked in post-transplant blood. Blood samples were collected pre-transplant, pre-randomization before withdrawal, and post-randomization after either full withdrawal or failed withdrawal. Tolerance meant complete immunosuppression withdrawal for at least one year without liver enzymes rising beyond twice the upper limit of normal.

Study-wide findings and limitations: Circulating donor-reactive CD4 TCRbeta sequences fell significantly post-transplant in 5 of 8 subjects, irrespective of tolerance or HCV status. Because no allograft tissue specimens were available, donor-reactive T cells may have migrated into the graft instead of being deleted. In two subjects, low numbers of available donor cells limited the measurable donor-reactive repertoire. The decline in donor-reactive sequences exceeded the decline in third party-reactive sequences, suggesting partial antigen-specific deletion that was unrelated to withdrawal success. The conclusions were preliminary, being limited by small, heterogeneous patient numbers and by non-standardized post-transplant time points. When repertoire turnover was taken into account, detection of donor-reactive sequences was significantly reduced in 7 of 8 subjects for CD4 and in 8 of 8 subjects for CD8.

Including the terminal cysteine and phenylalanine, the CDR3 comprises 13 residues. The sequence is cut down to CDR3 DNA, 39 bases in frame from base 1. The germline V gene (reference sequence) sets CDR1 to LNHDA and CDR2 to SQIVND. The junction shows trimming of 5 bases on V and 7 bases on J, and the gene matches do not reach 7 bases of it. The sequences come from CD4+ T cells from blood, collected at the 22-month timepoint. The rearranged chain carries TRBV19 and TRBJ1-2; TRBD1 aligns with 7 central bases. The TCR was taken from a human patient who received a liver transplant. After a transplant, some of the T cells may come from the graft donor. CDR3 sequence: CASSPGRGLGYTF. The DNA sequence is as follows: TGTGCCAGTAGTCCCGGAAGGGGGCTTGGCTACACCTTC. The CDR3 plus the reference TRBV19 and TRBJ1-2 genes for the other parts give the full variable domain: DGGITQSPKYLFRKEGQNVTLSCEQNLNHDAMYWYRQDPGQGLRLIYYSQIVNDFQKGDIAEGYSVSREKKESFPLTVTSAQKNPTAFYLCASSPGRGLGYTFGSGTRLTVV.